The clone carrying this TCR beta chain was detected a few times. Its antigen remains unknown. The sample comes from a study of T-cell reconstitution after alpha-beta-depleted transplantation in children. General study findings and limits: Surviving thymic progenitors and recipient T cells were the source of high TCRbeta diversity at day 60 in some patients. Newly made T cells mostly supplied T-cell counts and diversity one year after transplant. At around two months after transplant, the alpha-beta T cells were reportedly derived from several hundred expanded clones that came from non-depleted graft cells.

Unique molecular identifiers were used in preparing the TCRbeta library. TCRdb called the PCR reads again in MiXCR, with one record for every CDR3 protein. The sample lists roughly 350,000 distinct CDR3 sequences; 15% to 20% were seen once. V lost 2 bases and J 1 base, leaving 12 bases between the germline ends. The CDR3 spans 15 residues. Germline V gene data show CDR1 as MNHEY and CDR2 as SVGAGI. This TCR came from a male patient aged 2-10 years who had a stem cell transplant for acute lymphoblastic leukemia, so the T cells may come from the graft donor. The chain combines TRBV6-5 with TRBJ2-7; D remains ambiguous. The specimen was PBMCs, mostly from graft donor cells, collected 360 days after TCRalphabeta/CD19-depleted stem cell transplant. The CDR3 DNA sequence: TGTGCCAGCAGTTACCGACCGGCGGTTTCCTACGAGCAGTACTTC. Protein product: CASSYRPAVSYEQYF.